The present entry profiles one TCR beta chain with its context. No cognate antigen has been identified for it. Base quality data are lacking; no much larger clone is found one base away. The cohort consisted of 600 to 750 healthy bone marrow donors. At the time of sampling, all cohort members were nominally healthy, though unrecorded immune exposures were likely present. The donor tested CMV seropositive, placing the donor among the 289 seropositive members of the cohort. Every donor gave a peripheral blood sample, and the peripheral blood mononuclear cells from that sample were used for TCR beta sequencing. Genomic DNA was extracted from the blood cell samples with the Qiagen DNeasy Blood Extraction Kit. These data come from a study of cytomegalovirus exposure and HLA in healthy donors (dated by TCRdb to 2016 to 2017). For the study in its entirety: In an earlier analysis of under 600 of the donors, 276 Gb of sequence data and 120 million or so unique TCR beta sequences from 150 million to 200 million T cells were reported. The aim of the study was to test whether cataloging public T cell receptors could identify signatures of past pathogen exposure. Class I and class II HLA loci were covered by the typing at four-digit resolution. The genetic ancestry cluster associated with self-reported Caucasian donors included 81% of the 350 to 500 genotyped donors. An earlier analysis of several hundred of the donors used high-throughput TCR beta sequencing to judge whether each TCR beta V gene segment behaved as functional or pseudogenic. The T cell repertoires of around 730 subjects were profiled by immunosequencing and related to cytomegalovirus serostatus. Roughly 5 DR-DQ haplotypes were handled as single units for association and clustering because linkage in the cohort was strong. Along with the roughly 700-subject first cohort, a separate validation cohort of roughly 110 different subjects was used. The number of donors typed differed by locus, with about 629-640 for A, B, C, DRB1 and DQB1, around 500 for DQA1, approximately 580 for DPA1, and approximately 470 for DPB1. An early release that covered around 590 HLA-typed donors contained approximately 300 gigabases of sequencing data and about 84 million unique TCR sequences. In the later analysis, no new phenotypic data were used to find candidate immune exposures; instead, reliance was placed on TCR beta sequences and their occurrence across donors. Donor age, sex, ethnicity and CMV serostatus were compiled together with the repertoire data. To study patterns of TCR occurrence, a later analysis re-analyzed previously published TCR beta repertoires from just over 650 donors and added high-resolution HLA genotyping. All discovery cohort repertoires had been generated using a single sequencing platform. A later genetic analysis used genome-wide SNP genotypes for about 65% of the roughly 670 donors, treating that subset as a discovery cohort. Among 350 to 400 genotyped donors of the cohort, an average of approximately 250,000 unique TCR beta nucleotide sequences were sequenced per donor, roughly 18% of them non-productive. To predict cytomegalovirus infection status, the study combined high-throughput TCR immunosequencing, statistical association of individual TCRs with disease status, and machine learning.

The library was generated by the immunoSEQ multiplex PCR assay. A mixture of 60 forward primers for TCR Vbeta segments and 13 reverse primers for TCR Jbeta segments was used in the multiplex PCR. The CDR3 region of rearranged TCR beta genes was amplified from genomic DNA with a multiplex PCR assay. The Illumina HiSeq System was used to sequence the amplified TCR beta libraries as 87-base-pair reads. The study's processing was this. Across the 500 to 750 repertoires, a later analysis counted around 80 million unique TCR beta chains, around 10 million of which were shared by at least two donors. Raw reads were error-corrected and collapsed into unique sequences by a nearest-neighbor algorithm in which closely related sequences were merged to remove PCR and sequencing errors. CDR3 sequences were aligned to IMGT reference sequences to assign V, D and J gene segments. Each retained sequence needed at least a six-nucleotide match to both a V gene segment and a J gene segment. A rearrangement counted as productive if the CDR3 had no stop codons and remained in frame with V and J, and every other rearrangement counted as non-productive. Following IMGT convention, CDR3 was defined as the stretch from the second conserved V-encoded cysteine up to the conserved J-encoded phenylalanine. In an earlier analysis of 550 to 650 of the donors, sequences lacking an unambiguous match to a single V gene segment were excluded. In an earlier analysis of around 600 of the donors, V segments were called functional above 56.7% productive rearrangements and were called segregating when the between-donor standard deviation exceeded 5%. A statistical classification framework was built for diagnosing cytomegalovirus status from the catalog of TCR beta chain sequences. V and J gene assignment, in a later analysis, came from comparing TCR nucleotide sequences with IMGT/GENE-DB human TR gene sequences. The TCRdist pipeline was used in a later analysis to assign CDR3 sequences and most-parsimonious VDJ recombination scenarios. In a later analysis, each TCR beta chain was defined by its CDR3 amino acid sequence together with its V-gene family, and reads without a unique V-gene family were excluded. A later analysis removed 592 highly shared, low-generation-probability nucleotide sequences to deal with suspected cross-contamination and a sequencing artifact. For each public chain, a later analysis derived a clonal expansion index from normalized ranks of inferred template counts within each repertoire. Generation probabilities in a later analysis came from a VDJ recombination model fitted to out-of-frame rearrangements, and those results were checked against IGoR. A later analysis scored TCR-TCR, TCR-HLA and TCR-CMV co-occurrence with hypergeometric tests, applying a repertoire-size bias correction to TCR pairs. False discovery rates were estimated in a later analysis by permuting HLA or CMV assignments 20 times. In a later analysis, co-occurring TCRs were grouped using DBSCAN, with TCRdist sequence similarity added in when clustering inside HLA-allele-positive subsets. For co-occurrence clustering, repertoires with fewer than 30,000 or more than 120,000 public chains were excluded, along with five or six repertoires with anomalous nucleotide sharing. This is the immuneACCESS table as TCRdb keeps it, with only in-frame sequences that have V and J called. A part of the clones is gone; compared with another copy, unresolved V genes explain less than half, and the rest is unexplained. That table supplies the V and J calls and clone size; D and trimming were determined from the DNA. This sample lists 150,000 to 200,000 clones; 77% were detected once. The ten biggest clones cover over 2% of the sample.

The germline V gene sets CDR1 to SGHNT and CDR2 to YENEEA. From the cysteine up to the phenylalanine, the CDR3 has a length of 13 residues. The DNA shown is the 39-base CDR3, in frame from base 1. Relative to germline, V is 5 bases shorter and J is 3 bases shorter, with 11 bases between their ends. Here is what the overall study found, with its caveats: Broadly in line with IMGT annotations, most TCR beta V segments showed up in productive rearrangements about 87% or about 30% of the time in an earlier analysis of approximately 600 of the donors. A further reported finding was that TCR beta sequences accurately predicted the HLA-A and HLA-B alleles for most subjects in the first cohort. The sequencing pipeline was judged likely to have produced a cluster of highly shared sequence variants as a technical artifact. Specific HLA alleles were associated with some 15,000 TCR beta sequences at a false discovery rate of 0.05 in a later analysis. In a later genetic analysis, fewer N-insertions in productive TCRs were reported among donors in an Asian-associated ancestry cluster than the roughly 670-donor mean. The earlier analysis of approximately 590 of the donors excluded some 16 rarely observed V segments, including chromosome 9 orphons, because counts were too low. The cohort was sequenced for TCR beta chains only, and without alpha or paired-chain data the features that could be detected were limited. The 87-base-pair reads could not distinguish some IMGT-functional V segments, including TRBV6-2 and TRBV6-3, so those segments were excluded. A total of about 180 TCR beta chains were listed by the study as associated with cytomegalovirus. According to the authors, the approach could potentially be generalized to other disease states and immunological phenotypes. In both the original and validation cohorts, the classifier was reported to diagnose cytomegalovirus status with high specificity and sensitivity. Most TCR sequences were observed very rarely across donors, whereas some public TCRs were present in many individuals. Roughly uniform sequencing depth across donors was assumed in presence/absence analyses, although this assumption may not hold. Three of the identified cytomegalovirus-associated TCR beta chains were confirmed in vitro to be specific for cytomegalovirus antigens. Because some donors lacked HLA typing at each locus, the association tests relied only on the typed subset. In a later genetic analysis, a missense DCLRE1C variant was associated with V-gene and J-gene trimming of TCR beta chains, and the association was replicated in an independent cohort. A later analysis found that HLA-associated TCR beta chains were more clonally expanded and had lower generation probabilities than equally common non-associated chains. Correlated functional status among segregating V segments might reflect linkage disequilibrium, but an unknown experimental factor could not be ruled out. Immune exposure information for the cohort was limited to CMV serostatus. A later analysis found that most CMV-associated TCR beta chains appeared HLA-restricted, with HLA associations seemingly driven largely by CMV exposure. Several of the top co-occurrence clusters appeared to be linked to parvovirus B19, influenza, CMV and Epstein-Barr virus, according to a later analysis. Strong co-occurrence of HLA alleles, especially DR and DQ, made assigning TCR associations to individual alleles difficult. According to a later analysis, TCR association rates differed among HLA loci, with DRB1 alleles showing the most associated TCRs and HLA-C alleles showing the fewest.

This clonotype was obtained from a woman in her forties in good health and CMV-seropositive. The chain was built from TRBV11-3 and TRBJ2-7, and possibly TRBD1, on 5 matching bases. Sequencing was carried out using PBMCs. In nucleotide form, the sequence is TGTGCCAGCAGCCCTGGACACGGCTACGAGCAGTACTTC. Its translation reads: CASSPGHGYEQYF.